These 5 T cell receptor beta chains were sequenced from one sample in a study of OX40 agonist ivuxolimab in advanced cancers. Produced via immunoSEQ multiplex PCR; TCRdb's table is partial and in-frame only. The sample lists approximately 50,000 clones, approximately 91% seen once, with 0.85% to 1.1% in the top ten. The sequencing here drew on CD4+ or CD8+ T cells sorted from blood, taken in a trial of the OX40 agonist ivuxolimab. These receptors all come from an adult with an advanced solid tumor such as melanoma, head and neck, liver or kidney cancer.

This clone counts as medium-sized. V and J are TRBV5-1 and TRBJ1-1; 7 positions match TRBD1. V was clipped by 3 bases and J by 5 bases; unmatched bases: 7. This CDR3 comprises 14 residues. CDR1 is SGHRS and CDR2 is YFSETQ in the germline V gene. CDR3 nucleotide sequence: TGCGCCAGCAGCTCAGAACAGGGGAGGACTGAAGCTTTCTTT. Protein: CASSSEQGRTEAFF.

In DNA form, the CDR3 reads TGTGCCTGGACCCCAAGAGATACGCAGTATTTT. It yields the protein CAWTPRDTQYF. The gene calls are TRBV30 and TRBJ2-3; D ambiguous. The CDR3 spans 11 residues. From germline, CDR1 is GTSNPN and CDR2 SVGIG (reference sequence). V gave up 4 bases and J gave up 5 bases, with 7 bases separating them.

The rearrangement uses TRBV7-3 and TRBJ2-3; 7 positions agree with TRBD1. The CDR3 has 15 amino acids. Losses at the gene ends were 8 bases for V and 5 bases for J; bases not matched to a gene: 13. The germline gives CDR1 SGHTA, CDR2 FQGTGA. The CDR3 protein is CASSLADRVRDTQYF. The CDR3 DNA reads TGTGCCAGCTCCCTAGCCGACAGGGTGAGAGATACGCAGTATTTT.

This clone was seen only a few times. The V and J genes are TRBV10-2 and TRBJ1-1; D unresolved. Trimming pared 3 bases from V and 11 bases from J, leaving 13 bases between. Germline values: CDR1 WSHSY, CDR2 SAAADI. The CDR3 consists of 12 residues. CDR3 in amino acids: CASSEGGVRAFF. CDR3 coding DNA: TGCGCCAGCAGTGAAGGTGGGGTCAGGGCTTTCTTT.

This clone was counted only a few times. The chain employs TRBV7-2 and TRBJ2-4; either TRBD1 or TRBD2 may fit D (5 bases each). Between the trimmed V and J ends, which lost 5 bases and 0 bases, there was a span of 14 bases. Germline CDR1 is SGHTA and CDR2 is FQGNSA. The CDR3 contains 16 residues. Here the CDR3 reads CASSLGTLLAKNIQYF. The CDR3 coding sequence is TGTGCCAGCAGCCTCGGGACCCTTTTAGCCAAAAACATTCAGTACTTC.